The 22 T cell receptor beta chains presented below share a single source sample, sequenced in a study of patients and donors after allogeneic stem cell transplantation. Each CDR3 protein gets one entry after TCRdb re-called the RT-PCR reads with MiXCR. The sample contains 390,000 or so distinct CDR3 sequences, 15% to 20% of which appear only once. Sequencing used blood, either unsorted or a sorted T cell fraction (not recorded which). Receptor source: a human donor who was either an allogeneic HSCT recipient or a stem cell or donor lymphocyte infusion donor (not recorded which). It is not recorded whose cells these are; they may come from a transplant donor.

V gene TRBV6-2 or TRBV6-3 combines with J gene TRBJ1-2, with TRBD1 as a possible D gene (6 bases). CDR1 and CDR2 from the germline V gene are MNHEY and SVGEGT. This CDR3 region has 16 residues. V gave up 7 bases and J gave up 0 bases, with 18 bases separating them. The CDR3 here is CASTVRRTAANYGYTF. Here the CDR3 DNA reads TGTGCCAGCACTGTGCGACGGACAGCCGCTAACTATGGCTACACCTTC.

The chain joins TRBV3-1 to TRBJ2-5; D remains ambiguous. With 0 bases removed from V and 7 bases from J, the gap between germline ends came to 9 bases. Looked up from germline, CDR1 is LGHDT and CDR2 is YNNKEL (reference sequence). This CDR3 is 13 amino acids long. This CDR3 is CASSQEAFVTQYF. The DNA of the CDR3 is TGTGCCAGCAGCCAAGAAGCCTTCGTGACCCAGTACTTC.

The chain couples TRBV11-3 to TRBJ2-2, with unresolved D. V lost 0 bases and J 3 bases, leaving 2 bases between the germline ends. Germline CDR1 SGHNT, CDR2 YENEEA. The CDR3 spans 13 residues. The CDR3 sequence is CASSLEDTGELFF. Here the CDR3 DNA reads TGTGCCAGCAGCTTAGAAGACACCGGGGAGCTGTTTTTT.

This clonotype turned up a few times. The rearrangement links TRBV12-3 or TRBV12-4 to TRBJ1-1; D not certain. Trimming removed 3 bases from V and 0 bases from J, with 8 bases in between. This CDR3 region has 14 residues. CDR3 DNA: TGTGCCAGCAGTTTCGCTGGGATGAACACTGAAGCTTTCTTT. This translates into CASSFAGMNTEAFF.

The chain combines TRBV15 with TRBJ1-1; 8 bases fit TRBD1. Germline values: CDR1 LNHNV, CDR2 YYDKDF (reference sequence). V was clipped by 3 bases and J by 0 bases; unmatched bases: 12. The CDR3 totals 18 residues. The CDR3 region is CATSSFRDRLGMNTEAFF. As DNA, the CDR3 is TGTGCCACCAGCAGTTTCCGGGACAGGTTAGGGATGAACACTGAAGCTTTCTTT. The variable domain in full, with the rest retrieved from reference TRBV15 and TRBJ1-1, is DAMVIQNPRYQVTQFGKPVTLSCSQTLNHNVMYWYQQKSSQAPKLLFHYYDKDFNNEADTPDNFQSRRPNTSFCFLDIRSPGLGDTAMYLCATSSFRDRLGMNTEAFFGQGTRLTVV.

The chain carries TRBV20-1 and TRBJ2-7; 10 nucleotides agree with TRBD1. The CDR3 consists of 15 residues. Trimming took 5 bases from V and 6 from J; bases not matched to a gene: 13. CDR1 and CDR2 (germline): DFQATT, SNEGSKA (reference sequence). CDR3 sequence reads: CSAGGAGTGVLEQYF. The CDR3 DNA follows: TGCAGTGCTGGAGGCGCGGGGACAGGGGTTCTCGAGCAGTACTTC.

The chain employs TRBV3-1 and TRBJ2-2, with TRBD2 matching over 10 bases. There are 18 residues in the CDR3. Germline V lookup: CDR1 LGHDT, CDR2 YNNKEL (reference sequence). V lost 0 bases and J lost 3; bases outside the gene matches: 7. For the CDR3, the DNA is TGTGCCAGCAGCCAAGATAGGCTAGCGGGAGACTACACCGGGGAGCTGTTTTTT. Protein: CASSQDRLAGDYTGELFF.

This clonotype was picked up a small number of times. The V call is TRBV7-6, the J call TRBJ2-3; TRBD1 matches at 9 bases. The CDR3 length is 15 residues. Unmatched junction bases numbered 8, after V lost 6 bases and J lost 4 bases. The germline V gene encodes CDR1 SGHVS and CDR2 FNYEAQ. CDR3 bases: TGTGCCAGCAGTTTCACCGGGACAGGGCCAGATACGCAGTATTTT. This gives the protein CASSFTGTGPDTQYF.

The chain couples TRBV5-1 to TRBJ2-2, with D possibly being TRBD2 (6 bases). The CDR3 spans 15 residues. Trimming shortened V by 3 bases and J by 7 bases, and 16 bases separated the two germline ends. The germline V gene encodes CDR1 SGHRS and CDR2 YFSETQ. The CDR3 nucleotides are TGCGCCAGCAGCTACCGCGGGGACCCTGGCGGGGAGCTGTTTTTT. Residues: CASSYRGDPGGELFF.

The chain joins TRBV4-1 to TRBJ2-1; D remains unclear. Trimming cost V 0 bases and J 7 bases, with 13 bases left between them. The CDR3 runs 15 residues. The germline V gene has CDR1 MGHRA and CDR2 YSYEKL. The CDR3 bases are TGCGCCAGCAGCCAAGAGGGCCCCCCAGATAATGAGCAGTTCTTC. Translating it yields CASSQEGPPDNEQFF.

The chain combines TRBV27 with TRBJ2-3; the D gene is possibly TRBD2 (5 bases). Germline CDR1 reads MNHEY; CDR2 reads SMNVEV (reference sequence). There are 15 residues in the CDR3. V was cut by 7 bases and J by 1 base, with 15 bases left in between. The CDR3 here is CASTPGIAGTDTQYF. CDR3 coding DNA: TGTGCCAGCACCCCGGGGATAGCAGGCACAGATACGCAGTATTTT.

This clonotype was found a few times. The V call is TRBV5-1, the J call TRBJ1-1; TRBD1 matches 7 bases. The CDR3 runs 14 residues. V gave up 4 bases and J gave up 5 bases; unmatched junction bases: 8. Germline V lookup: CDR1 SGHRS, CDR2 YFSETQ. The CDR3 region is CASSAGQRETEAFF. The DNA for the CDR3 is TGCGCCAGCAGCGCGGGACAGCGGGAAACTGAAGCTTTCTTT.

This clonotype appeared a few times. A single base separates this from a much larger clone, so it may be a read error. The chain couples TRBV12-3 or TRBV12-4 to TRBJ2-7; D might be TRBD2 (7 bases). The CDR3 length is 15 residues. Here the CDR3 reads CARSYLRGGTYEQYF. The CDR3 DNA reads TGTGCCAGAAGTTACTTGAGGGGGGGAACCTACGAGCAGTACTTC.

The sample holds a few counts of this clonotype. V is TRBV2 and J is TRBJ1-2; D is ambiguous. Germline loops: CDR1 SNHLY, CDR2 FYNNEI. V was trimmed by 1 base and J by 8 bases, leaving 8 bases between them. The CDR3 sequence is 12 residues long. The CDR3, as DNA: TGTGCCAGCAGTGAAGAAGGATACGGCTACACCTTC. Translating it yields CASSEEGYGYTF.

The CDR3 DNA reads TGCGCCAGCAGCTTTAGCCAGAGCGGGAGCTCCTACAATGAGCAGTTCTTC. Amino acids: CASSFSQSGSSYNEQFF. V and J are TRBV5-1 and TRBJ2-1; 8 bases map to TRBD2. The CDR3 runs 17 residues. The germline CDR1 and CDR2 sequences are SGHRS and YFSETQ. Trimming removed 2 bases from V and 0 bases from J; junction bases left unmatched: 7.

V usage is TRBV24-1 and J usage is TRBJ2-3, with D perhaps matching TRBD1 or TRBD2 (5 bases each). V was shortened by 6 bases and J by 0 bases, with 21 bases between the two germline ends. This CDR3 region has 18 residues. The germline CDR1 and CDR2 sequences are KGHDR and SFDVKD. The CDR3 region has the DNA TGTGCCACCAGTAAGGGTGCCCGGGGCAGCTCTAGCACAGATACGCAGTATTTT. This sequence encodes CATSKGARGSSSTDTQYF.

The chain links TRBV20-1 to TRBJ2-5; D gene unclear. The V end was cut by 1 base, the J end by 1 base, with 4 bases between. The CDR3 length is 12 residues. Germline CDR1 and CDR2: DFQATT and SNEGSKA (reference sequence). CDR3 nucleotide sequence: TGCAGTGCTAGAGCTTCCCAAGAGACCCAGTACTTC. The encoded protein is CSARASQETQYF.

The chain couples TRBV7-2 to TRBJ2-7; D gene ambiguous. V was shortened by 7 bases and J by 3 bases, with 16 bases between the two germline ends. This CDR3 is built from 14 residues. From germline, CDR1 is SGHTA and CDR2 FQGNSA. CDR3 residues: CASTPSARLYEQYF. Written as DNA, the CDR3 is TGTGCCAGCACCCCCAGCGCGCGGCTCTACGAGCAGTACTTC.

The chain carries TRBV20-1 and TRBJ1-1; D uncertain. V lost 2 bases to trimming and J lost 6 bases, with 13 bases between them. From germline, CDR1 is DFQATT and CDR2 SNEGSKA (reference sequence). The CDR3 has 13 amino acids. CDR3 sequence (DNA): TGCAGTGCTAGACCGACGGTCCTAGCTGAAGCTTTCTTT. This encodes CSARPTVLAEAFF.

Details on this clonotype: Sequence at one end of the junction differs from germline and may be a read error. The chain uses TRBV7-7 and TRBJ2-5, with D hard to call. The CDR3 length is 15 residues. The germline gives CDR1 SSHAT, CDR2 FNYEAQ (reference sequence). As DNA, the CDR3 is TGTGCTAGCAGCTTTTCGGAACTACCTCAAGAGACCCAGTACTTC. As protein: CASSFSELPQETQYF.

This sequence joins TRBV5-1 and TRBJ1-5; the D gene is possibly TRBD1 (6 bases). CDR1 and CDR2 (germline): SGHRS, YFSETQ. V was pared by 3 bases and J by 3 bases, with 13 bases between. The CDR3 length is 15 residues. The CDR3 sequence: CASSSGGGPNQPQHF. The CDR3 DNA reads TGCGCCAGCAGCTCGGGGGGCGGCCCCAATCAGCCCCAGCATTTT.

This clonotype was observed a few times. V gene TRBV20-1 combines with J gene TRBJ2-5, with D unresolved. The CDR3 loop spans 12 amino acids. Trimming left V 3 bases short and J 5 bases short, with 10 bases between. CDR1 is DFQATT, CDR2 SNEGSKA, per germline (reference sequence). CDR3 DNA: TGCAGTGCTAGCGGGCTTAGGGAGACCCAGTACTTC. Encoded protein: CSASGLRETQYF.